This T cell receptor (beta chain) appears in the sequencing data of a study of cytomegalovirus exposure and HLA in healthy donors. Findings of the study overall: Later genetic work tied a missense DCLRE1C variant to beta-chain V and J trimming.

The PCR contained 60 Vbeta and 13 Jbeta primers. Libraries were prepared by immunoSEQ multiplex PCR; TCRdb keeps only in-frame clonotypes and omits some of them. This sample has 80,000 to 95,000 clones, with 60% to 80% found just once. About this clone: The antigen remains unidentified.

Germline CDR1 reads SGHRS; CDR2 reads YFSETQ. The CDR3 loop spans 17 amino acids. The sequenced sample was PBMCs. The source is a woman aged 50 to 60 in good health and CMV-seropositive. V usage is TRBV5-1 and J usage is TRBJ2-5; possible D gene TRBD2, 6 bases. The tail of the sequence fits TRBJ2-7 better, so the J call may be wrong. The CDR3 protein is CASSLGVGSGSSYEQYF. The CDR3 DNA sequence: TGCGCCAGCAGCTTGGGGGTCGGGAGCGGAAGCTCCTACGAGCAGTACTTC.